A selection of T cell receptor beta chains follows, all from one sample in a study of tumor-infiltrating lymphocytes in primary liver carcinoma. TCRdb itself ran the multiplex PCR reads through MiXCR, one entry per CDR3 protein. The data show 90,000 to 110,000 distinct CDR3 sequences, with 82% seen just once and approximately 18% held by the top ten. The sequencing sample was made of liver tumor tissue from sampling region 3. These receptors came from a middle-aged man with primary liver carcinoma and hepatitis B virus infection. CDR3s include the opening cysteine and the closing phenylalanine or tryptophan. D genes are given only for firm matches. Expanded clones are given a class, and other clones once, few, many or no size at all.

d_call: -; j_call: TRBJ2-3; clone_size: -; v_call: TRBV4-3; cdr3_nt: TGCGACAGCAGCCAAGAGGCGCCGGCTAGGGCAGATATGCAGTATTTT; cdr3_aa: CDSSQEAPARADMQYF
d_call: -; j_call: TRBJ2-7; clone_size: -; v_call: TRBV11-2; cdr3_nt: TGTGCCAACAGCTTACGACGGACAGTGGAAAACGATCAGTACTTC; cdr3_aa: CANSLRRTVENDQYF
d_call: -; j_call: TRBJ2-1; clone_size: -; v_call: TRBV4-2; cdr3_nt: TGTGACAGCAGCCAGGAATTGCAGGCAAACAATGAACAGTTCTTC; cdr3_aa: CDSSQELQANNEQFF
d_call: TRBD2; j_call: TRBJ2-7; clone_size: -; v_call: TRBV11-2; cdr3_nt: TGTGGTAGCAGCTCGTTAGCGGGAGCGAGCCTCGAGCAGTACTTC; cdr3_aa: CGSSSLAGASLEQYF
d_call: -; j_call: TRBJ2-2; clone_size: -; v_call: TRBV11-2; cdr3_nt: TGTGCCAGCAGCACAGACTTGGACACCTGGAAGCTGTTTTTT; cdr3_aa: CASSTDLDTWKLFF
d_call: -; j_call: TRBJ2-7; clone_size: -; v_call: TRBV5-1; cdr3_nt: TGCACCAGCAGTACGGACTATACCTACGAGCAGTACTTC; cdr3_aa: CTSSTDYTYEQYF
d_call: -; j_call: TRBJ2-7; clone_size: -; v_call: TRBV29-1; cdr3_nt: TGCAGCGTTGGTGGCTACGAGCGGTACTTC; cdr3_aa: CSVGGYERYF
d_call: TRBD2; j_call: TRBJ2-3; clone_size: -; v_call: TRBV6-1; cdr3_nt: TGTGCAAGCAGTGACACTAGCGGGGCAGATACGAAGTATTTT; cdr3_aa: CASSDTSGADTKYF
d_call: -; j_call: TRBJ2-2; clone_size: -; v_call: TRBV24-1; cdr3_nt: TGTGCTACCAGTGATTTAGAGGACACCGGGGAGCTGTTTTTT; cdr3_aa: CATSDLEDTGELFF
d_call: TRBD2; j_call: TRBJ2-3; clone_size: few; v_call: TRBV6-5; cdr3_nt: TGTGCCAGCAACTCAGGACTAGTTGGAACAGATAGGCAGTATTTT; cdr3_aa: CASNSGLVGTDRQYF
d_call: TRBD2; j_call: TRBJ2-3; clone_size: -; v_call: TRBV5-4; cdr3_nt: TGTGCCAACAGATTGGGGGGGTCGGGGCTTAGCACAGATACGCAGTATTTT; cdr3_aa: CANRLGGSGLSTDTQYF
d_call: -; j_call: TRBJ2-1; clone_size: -; v_call: TRBV11-3; cdr3_nt: TGCGCCAGCATCTTAAATGCCAACGAGCAGTTCTTC; cdr3_aa: CASILNANEQFF
d_call: -; j_call: TRBJ2-1; clone_size: few; v_call: TRBV4-2; cdr3_nt: TGTGCCAGCCGCCAATCTAGTGGGGGGATCGATGAGCAGTTCTTC; cdr3_aa: CASRQSSGGIDEQFF
d_call: TRBD2; j_call: TRBJ2-1; clone_size: -; v_call: TRBV5-6; cdr3_nt: TGTGTCAGCGGCAAGGGACTAGCGGGAGTGTATAACTACAATGAGCAGTTCTTC; cdr3_aa: CVSGKGLAGVYNYNEQFF
d_call: -; j_call: TRBJ2-1; clone_size: -; v_call: TRBV4-2; cdr3_nt: TGTGTCACTAGCCAAGATCGGACTACCGGCGGTGAGCAGTTCTTC; cdr3_aa: CVTSQDRTTGGEQFF
d_call: -; j_call: TRBJ1-3; clone_size: -; v_call: TRBV14; cdr3_nt: TGTGTCAGCAGCCAAATTGCGGGGACTGGAAACACCATATATTTT; cdr3_aa: CVSSQIAGTGNTIYF
d_call: -; j_call: TRBJ2-7; clone_size: -; v_call: TRBV4-2; cdr3_nt: TGTGCCAGCAGCCAGGGCCTCGCTAACGGGAGAACTTACAAGCAGTACTTC; cdr3_aa: CASSQGLANGRTYKQYF
d_call: -; j_call: TRBJ1-1; clone_size: -; v_call: TRBV29-1; cdr3_nt: TGCAGCGTAGGTCCAGGGTGGGGGATGAGGACCAAAGCTTTCTTT; cdr3_aa: CSVGPGWGMRTKAFF
d_call: TRBD2; j_call: TRBJ2-2; clone_size: -; v_call: TRBV7-3; cdr3_nt: TGTGCCTGCAGCTTAAACCCGGGGGGGATGGCCGGGGACCTGTTTTTT; cdr3_aa: CACSLNPGGMAGDLFF
d_call: -; j_call: TRBJ2-1; clone_size: -; v_call: TRBV4-1; cdr3_nt: TGCGGCAGCAGCCAAGGGGGTTTAGTAAGTGAGCAGTTCTTC; cdr3_aa: CGSSQGGLVSEQFF
d_call: TRBD1; j_call: TRBJ2-5; clone_size: -; v_call: TRBV5-1; cdr3_nt: TGCGCCAGCAGCTTTTCTCTACAAGTGACAGGGTGCGAAACCCAGTACTTC; cdr3_aa: CASSFSLQVTGCETQYF
d_call: -; j_call: TRBJ2-1; clone_size: -; v_call: TRBV29-1; cdr3_nt: TGCAGCGCCCATAATACCAGAGGCGGCGATGGGCAGTTCTTC; cdr3_aa: CSAHNTRGGDGQFF
d_call: -; j_call: TRBJ2-5; clone_size: -; v_call: TRBV5-4; cdr3_nt: TGTGCCAACCGAAAGGGGGGGAGGGGCGAAGCGACCCAGTGCTTC; cdr3_aa: CANRKGGRGEATQCF
d_call: -; j_call: TRBJ2-7; clone_size: -; v_call: TRBV6-2/TRBV6-3; cdr3_nt: TGTACCAGCAGCCCCCTAATTCGCGACTACGAGCAGTACTTC; cdr3_aa: CTSSPLIRDYEQYF
d_call: -; j_call: TRBJ2-7; clone_size: -; v_call: TRBV4-3; cdr3_nt: TGCGCCAGCAGCCAAGTTGCGGAGTCCGAACAGTACTTC; cdr3_aa: CASSQVAESEQYF
d_call: -; j_call: TRBJ1-6; clone_size: -; v_call: TRBV11-1; cdr3_nt: TGTGCCAGCAGCCGAACACTGGTTTCACCCGACCACTTT; cdr3_aa: CASSRTLVSPDHF
d_call: TRBD1; j_call: TRBJ2-7; clone_size: -; v_call: TRBV12-5; cdr3_nt: TGTGCTAGTGAGGGGGCCGGTTCCCACGAGCAGTGCTTC; cdr3_aa: CASEGAGSHEQCF
d_call: -; j_call: TRBJ2-1; clone_size: -; v_call: TRBV4-1; cdr3_nt: TGCGCCAGCGGCCAAGTGGGTTTAGTAAGTGAGCAGTTCTTC; cdr3_aa: CASGQVGLVSEQFF
d_call: TRBD1; j_call: TRBJ1-5; clone_size: -; v_call: TRBV29-1; cdr3_nt: TGCAGCGTTGCACAGGGGATAGGCCAGCCCCAGCATTTT; cdr3_aa: CSVAQGIGQPQHF
d_call: TRBD1; j_call: TRBJ1-6; clone_size: -; v_call: TRBV5-8; cdr3_nt: TGTGCCAGTAGATACTCCACCGGGACAGCTAATTCACCCCTCCACTTT; cdr3_aa: CASRYSTGTANSPLHF
d_call: -; j_call: TRBJ2-2; clone_size: once; v_call: TRBV6-6; cdr3_nt: TGTGCCAGCAGTTACTGGAGGCTGGGGACCGGGGAGCTGTTTTTT; cdr3_aa: CASSYWRLGTGELFF
d_call: -; j_call: TRBJ2-3; clone_size: -; v_call: TRBV9; cdr3_nt: TGTGCCAGCAGCGTAGTTGGGACGCATCATAGCTCGCAGTATTTT; cdr3_aa: CASSVVGTHHSSQYF
d_call: TRBD2; j_call: TRBJ2-1; clone_size: -; v_call: TRBV29-1; cdr3_nt: TGCAGTGTTGTCTTCTCGGGAGGAAGAGGGAATGAGCAGTTCTTC; cdr3_aa: CSVVFSGGRGNEQFF
d_call: TRBD1; j_call: TRBJ2-1; clone_size: -; v_call: TRBV6-5; cdr3_nt: TGTGCCAACAGTGACCGATCCGGGACAGGACTATACAATGAGCAGTTCTTC; cdr3_aa: CANSDRSGTGLYNEQFF
d_call: -; j_call: TRBJ1-2; clone_size: -; v_call: TRBV4-1; cdr3_nt: TGCGCCAGCAGCCAAATAGGAGGGGAGGGGAACTATGGCTACATCTTC; cdr3_aa: CASSQIGGEGNYGYIF
d_call: -; j_call: TRBJ2-3; clone_size: -; v_call: TRBV6-1; cdr3_nt: TGTACCAGCAGTGGGAAAGATGGGGATACGCAGTATTTT; cdr3_aa: CTSSGKDGDTQYF
d_call: -; j_call: TRBJ1-1; clone_size: -; v_call: TRBV6-1; cdr3_nt: TGTGCCAGTAGTATCCTGAACATTGAAGCTTTCTTT; cdr3_aa: CASSILNIEAFF
d_call: -; j_call: TRBJ2-7; clone_size: -; v_call: TRBV28; cdr3_nt: TGTGCCAGTAGTTCTTACTCGAGGAGCCCCTACGAGCAATACTTC; cdr3_aa: CASSSYSRSPYEQYF
d_call: -; j_call: TRBJ1-6; clone_size: -; v_call: TRBV29-1; cdr3_nt: TGCAGCGTTTCGAAGGCCAGAAATCCGCCCCTCCACTTT; cdr3_aa: CSVSKARNPPLHF
d_call: -; j_call: TRBJ2-7; clone_size: -; v_call: TRBV5-4; cdr3_nt: TGTGCCAGCAGCCTGACCGGGACATACGAGCAGTACTTC; cdr3_aa: CASSLTGTYEQYF
d_call: -; j_call: TRBJ2-5; clone_size: -; v_call: TRBV12-3/TRBV12-4; cdr3_nt: TGTGCCAGCAGCACGAGAGGGACGGAGACCCAGTACTTC; cdr3_aa: CASSTRGTETQYF
d_call: -; j_call: TRBJ1-4; clone_size: -; v_call: TRBV7-9; cdr3_nt: TGTGCCAGCGGACTGTGGGACGGGACCCCAACTAATGAAAAACTGTTTTTT; cdr3_aa: CASGLWDGTPTNEKLFF
d_call: -; j_call: TRBJ1-2; clone_size: -; v_call: TRBV20-1; cdr3_nt: TGCAGTGCTAGAAAGGGGGTGACCTTC; cdr3_aa: CSARKGVTF
d_call: TRBD2; j_call: TRBJ2-7; clone_size: -; v_call: TRBV29-1; cdr3_nt: TGCAGCGTCCTGGGACTAGCGGGAGGGTCCAGCGAGCTGTACTTC; cdr3_aa: CSVLGLAGGSSELYF
d_call: -; j_call: TRBJ1-2; clone_size: -; v_call: TRBV29-1; cdr3_nt: TGCAGTGTGGCGACAGGATCCTATGGCTACACCTTC; cdr3_aa: CSVATGSYGYTF
d_call: -; j_call: TRBJ1-2; clone_size: many; v_call: TRBV5-1; cdr3_nt: TGCGCCAGCGGTGAAACTAACTATGGCTACACCTTC; cdr3_aa: CASGETNYGYTF
d_call: TRBD1; j_call: TRBJ1-1; clone_size: many; v_call: TRBV28; cdr3_nt: TGTGCCAGCAGTTTACCGGGACAGATGAACACTGAAGCTTTCTTT; cdr3_aa: CASSLPGQMNTEAFF
d_call: -; j_call: TRBJ1-1; clone_size: -; v_call: TRBV6-5; cdr3_nt: TGTGCCAGCAGTTACTCGATGGGGGGCGGAGTTGAAGCTTTCTTT; cdr3_aa: CASSYSMGGGVEAFF
d_call: -; j_call: TRBJ1-5; clone_size: many; v_call: TRBV6-2/TRBV6-3; cdr3_nt: TGTGCCAGCAGTTACTCGAGGGTCCCCAATCAGCCCCAGCATTTT; cdr3_aa: CASSYSRVPNQPQHF
d_call: -; j_call: TRBJ2-3; clone_size: -; v_call: TRBV6-1; cdr3_nt: TGTGCTAGCAGTGAAGCGAAGGGCCAGTCCCAGTATTTT; cdr3_aa: CASSEAKGQSQYF
d_call: -; j_call: TRBJ2-5; clone_size: -; v_call: TRBV6-1; cdr3_nt: TGTGCCAGCTGGGGTGTGCGGGCTAGGGTGGAGACCCAGTACTTC; cdr3_aa: CASWGVRARVETQYF
d_call: -; j_call: TRBJ1-6; clone_size: -; v_call: TRBV30; cdr3_nt: TGTGCCTGGAGTACGGTTAATAATTCACCCCCTCACTTC; cdr3_aa: CAWSTVNNSPPHF
d_call: TRBD2; j_call: TRBJ2-2; clone_size: once; v_call: TRBV5-4; cdr3_nt: TGTGCCAGCAGCCCGGGACTAGGGAACACCGGGGAGCTGTTTTTT; cdr3_aa: CASSPGLGNTGELFF
d_call: -; j_call: TRBJ2-1; clone_size: many; v_call: TRBV28; cdr3_nt: TGTGCCAGCATGTGGGGAGGTCCTTACAATGAGCAGTTCTTC; cdr3_aa: CASMWGGPYNEQFF
d_call: -; j_call: TRBJ2-3; clone_size: -; v_call: TRBV18; cdr3_nt: TGTGTCAGCTCACCCATAGTGTTGGATACACAGTATTTT; cdr3_aa: CVSSPIVLDTQYF
d_call: TRBD1; j_call: TRBJ1-6; clone_size: -; v_call: TRBV12-3/TRBV12-4; cdr3_nt: TGTGCCAGCAACTCCGGGACAGGGAATTCACCCCACCACTTT; cdr3_aa: CASNSGTGNSPHHF
d_call: -; j_call: TRBJ2-5; clone_size: -; v_call: TRBV5-1; cdr3_nt: TGCGCCAGCGGCTCCCAAGAGACCCGGTACTTC; cdr3_aa: CASGSQETRYF
d_call: TRBD1; j_call: TRBJ2-7; clone_size: -; v_call: TRBV6-2/TRBV6-3; cdr3_nt: TGTGCCAGCAGTTCCCAATCCCCCGGGACAGGGATGTACGATCAGTATTTC; cdr3_aa: CASSSQSPGTGMYDQYF
d_call: TRBD1; j_call: TRBJ2-7; clone_size: -; v_call: TRBV11-2; cdr3_nt: TGTGCCAGCTGCTTAGGATGGACAGGTGAAAACGAGCAGTACTTC; cdr3_aa: CASCLGWTGENEQYF
d_call: -; j_call: TRBJ2-3; clone_size: many; v_call: TRBV4-2; cdr3_nt: TGTGCCAGCAGCCAAGATCAGGACTCGAGGGAGTATTTT; cdr3_aa: CASSQDQDSREYF